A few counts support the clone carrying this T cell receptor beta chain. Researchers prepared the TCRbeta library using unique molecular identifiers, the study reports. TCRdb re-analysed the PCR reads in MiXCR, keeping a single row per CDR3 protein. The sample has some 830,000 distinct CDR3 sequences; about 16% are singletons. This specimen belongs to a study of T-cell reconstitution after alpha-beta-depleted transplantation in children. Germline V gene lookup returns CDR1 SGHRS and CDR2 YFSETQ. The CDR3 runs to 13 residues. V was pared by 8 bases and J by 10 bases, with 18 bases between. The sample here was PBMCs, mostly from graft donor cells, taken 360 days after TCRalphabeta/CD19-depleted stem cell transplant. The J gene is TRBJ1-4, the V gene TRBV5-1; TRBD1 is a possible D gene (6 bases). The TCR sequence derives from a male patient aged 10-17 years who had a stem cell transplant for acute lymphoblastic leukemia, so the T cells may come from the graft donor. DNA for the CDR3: TGCGCCAGTACCGGGACGGAGGGGGGAAAACTGTTTTTT. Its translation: CASTGTEGGKLFF.